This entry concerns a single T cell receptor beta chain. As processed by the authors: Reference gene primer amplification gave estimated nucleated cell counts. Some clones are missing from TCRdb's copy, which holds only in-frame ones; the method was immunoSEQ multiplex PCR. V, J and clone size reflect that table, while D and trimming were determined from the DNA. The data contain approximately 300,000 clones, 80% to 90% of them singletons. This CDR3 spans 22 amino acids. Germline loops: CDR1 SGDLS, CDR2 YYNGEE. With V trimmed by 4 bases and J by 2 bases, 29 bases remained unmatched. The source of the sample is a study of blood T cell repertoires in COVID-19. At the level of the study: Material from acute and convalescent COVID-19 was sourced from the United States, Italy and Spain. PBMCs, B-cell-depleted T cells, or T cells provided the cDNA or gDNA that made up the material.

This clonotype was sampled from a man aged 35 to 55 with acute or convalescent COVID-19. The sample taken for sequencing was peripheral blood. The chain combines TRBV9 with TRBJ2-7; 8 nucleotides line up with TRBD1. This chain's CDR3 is CASSSLVHPTGGNNKRAYEQYF. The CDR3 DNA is TGTGCCAGCAGCTCATTGGTTCACCCCACAGGGGGAAACAACAAAAGGGCCTACGAGCAGTACTTC.